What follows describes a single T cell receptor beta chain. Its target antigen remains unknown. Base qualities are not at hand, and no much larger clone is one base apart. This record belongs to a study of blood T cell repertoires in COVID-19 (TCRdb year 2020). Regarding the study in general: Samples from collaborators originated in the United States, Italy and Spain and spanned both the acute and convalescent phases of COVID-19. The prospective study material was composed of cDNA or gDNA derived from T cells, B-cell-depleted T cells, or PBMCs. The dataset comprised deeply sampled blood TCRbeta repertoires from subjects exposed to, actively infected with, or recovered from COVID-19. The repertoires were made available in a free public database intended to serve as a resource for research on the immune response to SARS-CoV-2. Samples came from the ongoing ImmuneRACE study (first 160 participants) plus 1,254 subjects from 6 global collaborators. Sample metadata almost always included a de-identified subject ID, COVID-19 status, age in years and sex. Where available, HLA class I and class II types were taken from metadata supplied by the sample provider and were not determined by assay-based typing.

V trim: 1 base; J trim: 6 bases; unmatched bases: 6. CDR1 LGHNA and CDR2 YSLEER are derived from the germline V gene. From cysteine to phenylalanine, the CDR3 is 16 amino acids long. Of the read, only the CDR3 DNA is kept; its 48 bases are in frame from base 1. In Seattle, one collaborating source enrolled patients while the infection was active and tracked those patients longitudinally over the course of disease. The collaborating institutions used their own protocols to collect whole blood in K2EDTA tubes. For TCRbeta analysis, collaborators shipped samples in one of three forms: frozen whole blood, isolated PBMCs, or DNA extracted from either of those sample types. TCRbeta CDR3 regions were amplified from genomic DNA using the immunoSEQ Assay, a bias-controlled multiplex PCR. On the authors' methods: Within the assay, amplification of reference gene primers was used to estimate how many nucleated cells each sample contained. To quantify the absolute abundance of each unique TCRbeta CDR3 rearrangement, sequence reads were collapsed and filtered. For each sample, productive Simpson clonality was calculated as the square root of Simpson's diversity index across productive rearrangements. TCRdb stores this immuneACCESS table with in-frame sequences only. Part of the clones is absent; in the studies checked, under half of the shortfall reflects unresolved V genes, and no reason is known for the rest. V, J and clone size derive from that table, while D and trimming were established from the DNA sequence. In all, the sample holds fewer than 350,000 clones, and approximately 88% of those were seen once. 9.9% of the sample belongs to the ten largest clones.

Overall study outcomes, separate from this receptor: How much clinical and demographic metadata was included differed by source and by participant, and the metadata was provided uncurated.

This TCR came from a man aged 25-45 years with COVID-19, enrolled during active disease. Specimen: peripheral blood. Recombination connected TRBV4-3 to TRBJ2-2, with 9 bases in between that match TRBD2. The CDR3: CASSQGGGRAAGELFF. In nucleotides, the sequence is TGCGCCAGCAGCCAAGGGGGCGGGAGGGCCGCCGGGGAGCTGTTTTTT.